A selection of T cell receptor beta chains follows, all from one sample in a study of shared clonotypes between healthy human individuals. This table comes from immunoSEQ multiplex PCR, and its TCRdb copy is limited to in-frame clones, with some not included. The table shows about a million clones, with 60% to 80% occurring only once. The sample consisted of memory CD4+ T cells sorted from blood. Every receptor here comes from a young man in good health. Each CDR3 is given without its conserved first and last residue.

V gene: TRBV30; J gene: TRBJ2-1; CDR3 protein: AWSPDGFSYNEQF
V gene: TRBV5-1; J gene: TRBJ1-2; CDR3 protein: ASSPQTGGGYGYT
V gene: TRBV5-1; J gene: TRBJ2-3; CDR3 protein: ASSYQRGATDTQY
V gene: TRBV5-4; J gene: TRBJ2-2; CDR3 protein: ASRKTGLNTGELF
V gene: TRBV6-5; J gene: TRBJ2-7; CDR3 protein: ASSLERRYEQY
V gene: TRBV19; J gene: TRBJ2-1; CDR3 protein: ASSSQTRDRGAEASYNEQF
V gene: TRBV6-6; J gene: TRBJ1-3; CDR3 protein: ASSFDRGSPGNTIY
V gene: TRBV18; J gene: TRBJ1-5; CDR3 protein: ASSPTRSNQPQH
V gene: TRBV6-5; J gene: TRBJ1-3; CDR3 protein: ASRFRHGNTIY
V gene: TRBV5-1; J gene: TRBJ2-5; CDR3 protein: ASSPSLRGSQETQY
V gene: TRBV5-4; J gene: TRBJ1-2; CDR3 protein: ASSRDLYGYT
V gene: TRBV6-5; J gene: TRBJ1-2; CDR3 protein: ASSYNGQGAGGYT